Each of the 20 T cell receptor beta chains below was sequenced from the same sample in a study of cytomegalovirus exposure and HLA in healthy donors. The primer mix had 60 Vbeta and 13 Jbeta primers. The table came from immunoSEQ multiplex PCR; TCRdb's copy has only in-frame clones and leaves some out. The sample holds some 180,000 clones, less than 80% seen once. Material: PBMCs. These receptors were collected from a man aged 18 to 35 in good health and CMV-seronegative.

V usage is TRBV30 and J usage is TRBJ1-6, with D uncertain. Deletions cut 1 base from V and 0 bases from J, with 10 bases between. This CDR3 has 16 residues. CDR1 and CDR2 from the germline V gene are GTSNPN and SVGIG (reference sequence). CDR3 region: CAWSEPISSYNSPLHF. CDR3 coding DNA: TGTGCCTGGAGTGAGCCGATTAGCTCCTATAATTCACCCCTCCACTTT.

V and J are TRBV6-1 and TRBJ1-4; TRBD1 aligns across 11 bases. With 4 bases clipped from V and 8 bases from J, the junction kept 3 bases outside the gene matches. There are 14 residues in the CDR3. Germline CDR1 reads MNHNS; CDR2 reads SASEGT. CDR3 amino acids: CASSVDRGPEKLFF. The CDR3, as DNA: TGTGCCAGCAGTGTGGACAGGGGGCCAGAAAAACTGTTTTTT.

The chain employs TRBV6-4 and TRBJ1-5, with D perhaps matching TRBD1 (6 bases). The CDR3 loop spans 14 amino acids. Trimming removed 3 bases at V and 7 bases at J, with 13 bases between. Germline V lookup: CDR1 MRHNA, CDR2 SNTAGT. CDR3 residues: CASSEGGAGQPQHF. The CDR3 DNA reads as TGTGCCAGCAGTGAAGGGGGGGCGGGCCAGCCCCAGCATTTT.

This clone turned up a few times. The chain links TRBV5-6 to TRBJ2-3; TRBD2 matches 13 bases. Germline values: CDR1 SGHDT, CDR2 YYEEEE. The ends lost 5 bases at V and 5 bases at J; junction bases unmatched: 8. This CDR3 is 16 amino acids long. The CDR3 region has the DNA TGTGCCAGCAGATCACGGACTAGCGGGAGAGGAGATACGCAGTATTTT. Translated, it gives CASRSRTSGRGDTQYF.

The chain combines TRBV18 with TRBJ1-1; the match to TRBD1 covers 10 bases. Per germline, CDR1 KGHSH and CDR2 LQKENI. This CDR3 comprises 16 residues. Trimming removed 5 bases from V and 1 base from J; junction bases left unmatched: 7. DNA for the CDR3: TGTGCCAGCTCAACCATCTGGACAGGGGGGAACACTGAAGCTTTCTTT. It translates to CASSTIWTGGNTEAFF.

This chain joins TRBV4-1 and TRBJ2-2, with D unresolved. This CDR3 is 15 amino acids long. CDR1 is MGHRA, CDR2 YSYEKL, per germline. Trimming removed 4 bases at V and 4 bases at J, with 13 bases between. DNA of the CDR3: TGCGCCAGCAGCCTGCGCTCATTAAGCACCGGGGAGCTGTTTTTT. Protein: CASSLRSLSTGELFF.

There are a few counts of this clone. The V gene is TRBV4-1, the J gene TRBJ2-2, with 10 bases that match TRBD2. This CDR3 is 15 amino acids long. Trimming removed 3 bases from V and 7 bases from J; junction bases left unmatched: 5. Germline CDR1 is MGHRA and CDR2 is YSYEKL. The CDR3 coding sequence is TGCGCCAGCAGCCAGATTAGCGGGAGGAACGGGGAGCTGTTTTTT. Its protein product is CASSQISGRNGELFF.

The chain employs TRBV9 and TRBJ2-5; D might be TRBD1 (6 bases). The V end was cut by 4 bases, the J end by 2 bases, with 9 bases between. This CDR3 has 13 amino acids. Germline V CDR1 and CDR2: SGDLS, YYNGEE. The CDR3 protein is CASSRGFQETQYF. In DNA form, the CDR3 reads TGTGCCAGCAGCAGGGGGTTTCAAGAGACCCAGTACTTC.

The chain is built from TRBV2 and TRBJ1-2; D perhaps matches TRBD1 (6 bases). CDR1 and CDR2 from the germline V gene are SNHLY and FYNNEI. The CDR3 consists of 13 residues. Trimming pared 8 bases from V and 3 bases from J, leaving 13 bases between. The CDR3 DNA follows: TGTGCCAGCTCAGTAGGGGGTGACTATGGCTACACCTTC. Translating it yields CASSVGGDYGYTF.

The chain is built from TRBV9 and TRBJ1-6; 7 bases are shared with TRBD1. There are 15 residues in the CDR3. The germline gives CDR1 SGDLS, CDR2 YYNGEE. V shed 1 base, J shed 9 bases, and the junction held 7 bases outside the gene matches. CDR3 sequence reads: CASSVTGTDVSPLHF. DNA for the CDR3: TGTGCCAGCAGCGTAACCGGGACAGACGTTTCACCCCTCCACTTT.

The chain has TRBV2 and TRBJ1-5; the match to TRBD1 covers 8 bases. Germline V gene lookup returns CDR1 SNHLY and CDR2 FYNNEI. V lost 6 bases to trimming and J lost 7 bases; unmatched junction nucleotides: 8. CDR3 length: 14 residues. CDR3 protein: CASSGQGGEQPQHF. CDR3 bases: TGTGCCAGCAGCGGACAGGGAGGGGAACAGCCCCAGCATTTT.

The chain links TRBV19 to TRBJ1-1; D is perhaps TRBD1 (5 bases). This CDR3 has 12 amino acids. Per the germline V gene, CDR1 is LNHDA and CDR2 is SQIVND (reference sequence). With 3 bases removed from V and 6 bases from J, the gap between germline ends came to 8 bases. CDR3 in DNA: TGTGCCAGTAGTATCCGACAGCCTGAAGCTTTCTTT. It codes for CASSIRQPEAFF.

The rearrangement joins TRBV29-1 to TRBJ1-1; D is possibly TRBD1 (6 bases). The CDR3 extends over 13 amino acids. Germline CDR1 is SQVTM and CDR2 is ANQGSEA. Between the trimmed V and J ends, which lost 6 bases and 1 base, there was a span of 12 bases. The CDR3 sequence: CSVQKQGNTEAFF. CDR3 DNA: TGCAGCGTGCAAAAACAGGGGAACACTGAAGCTTTCTTT.

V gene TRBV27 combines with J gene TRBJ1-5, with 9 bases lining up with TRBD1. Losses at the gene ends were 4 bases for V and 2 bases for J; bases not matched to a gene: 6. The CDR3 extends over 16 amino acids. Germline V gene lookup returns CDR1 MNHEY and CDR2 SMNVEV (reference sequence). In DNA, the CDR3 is TGTGCCAGCAGTTCCTGGACAGGGGATGGCAATCAGCCCCAGCATTTT. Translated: CASSSWTGDGNQPQHF.

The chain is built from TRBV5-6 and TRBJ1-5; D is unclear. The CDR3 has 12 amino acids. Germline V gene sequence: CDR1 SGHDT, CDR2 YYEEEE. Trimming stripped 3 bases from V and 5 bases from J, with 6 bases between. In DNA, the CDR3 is TGTGCCAGCAGCTCAGATGATCAGCCCCAGCATTTT. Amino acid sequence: CASSSDDQPQHF.

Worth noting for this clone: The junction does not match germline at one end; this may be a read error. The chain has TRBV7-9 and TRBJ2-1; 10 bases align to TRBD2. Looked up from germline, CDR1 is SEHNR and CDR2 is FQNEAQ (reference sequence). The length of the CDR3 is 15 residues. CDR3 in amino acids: CASSIAGGSYNEQFF. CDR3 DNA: TGTGCCAGCAGCATAGCGGGGGGCTCCTACAATGAGCAGTTCTTC.

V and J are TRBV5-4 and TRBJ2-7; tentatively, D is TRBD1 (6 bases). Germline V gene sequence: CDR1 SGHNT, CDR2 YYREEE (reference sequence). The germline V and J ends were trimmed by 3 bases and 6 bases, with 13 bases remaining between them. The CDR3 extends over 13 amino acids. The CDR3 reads CASSYRDGGEQYF. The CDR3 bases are TGTGCCAGCAGCTACAGGGATGGAGGCGAGCAGTACTTC.

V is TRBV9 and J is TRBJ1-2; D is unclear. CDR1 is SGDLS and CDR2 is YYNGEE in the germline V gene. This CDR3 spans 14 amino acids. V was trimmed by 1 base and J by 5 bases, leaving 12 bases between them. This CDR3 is CASSVSGGKYGYTF. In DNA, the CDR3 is TGTGCCAGCAGCGTATCGGGAGGGAAGTATGGCTACACCTTC.

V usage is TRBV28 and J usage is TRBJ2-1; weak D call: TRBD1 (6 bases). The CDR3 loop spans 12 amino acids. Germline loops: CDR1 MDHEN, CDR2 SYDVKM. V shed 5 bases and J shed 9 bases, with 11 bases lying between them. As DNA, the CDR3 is TGTGCCAGCAGTACGACAGGTACTGAGCAGTTCTTC. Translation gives CASSTTGTEQFF. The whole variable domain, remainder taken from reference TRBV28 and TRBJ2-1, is DVKVTQSSRYLVKRTGEKVFLECVQDMDHENMFWYRQDPGLGLRLIYFSYDVKMKEKGDIPEGYSVSREKKERFSLILESASTNQTSMYLCASSTTGTEQFFGPGTRLTVL.

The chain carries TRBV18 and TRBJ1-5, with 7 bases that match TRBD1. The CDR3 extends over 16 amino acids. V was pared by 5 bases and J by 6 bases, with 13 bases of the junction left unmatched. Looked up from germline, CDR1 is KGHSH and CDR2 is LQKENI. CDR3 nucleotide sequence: TGTGCCAGCTCATCTCTGGTGGAGGGGGCGGGTCAGCCCCAGCATTTT. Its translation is CASSSLVEGAGQPQHF.